This TCR beta chain was identified during a study of cytomegalovirus exposure and HLA in healthy donors. Findings and limits, study-wide: CMV serostatus was the sole immune exposure data available. Specific recognition of CMV antigens was confirmed in vitro for a few chains (all CMV-associated). In an earlier analysis, about 90% or about 30%: the productive usage of most TCR beta V segments. Analyses of presence and absence presupposed an approximately uniform sequencing depth across donors.

As concerns this clone: Its antigen remains unknown.

Germline trimming cut 1 base from V and 6 bases from J; bases unmatched to any gene: 5. CDR3 length: 14 amino acids. Per the germline V gene, CDR1 is GTSNPN and CDR2 is SVGIG (reference sequence). The PCR made use of 60 Vbeta and 13 Jbeta primers. The protocol was immunoSEQ multiplex PCR, while the TCRdb copy is restricted to in-frame clones and leaves out a portion. The sample contains approximately 140,000 clones, 60% to 80% of which appear only once. This chain uses TRBV30 with TRBJ1-5, with 8 bases lining up with TRBD1. The material sequenced was PBMCs. This receptor was identified in a woman in her forties or fifties in good health and CMV-seronegative. The DNA for the CDR3 is TGTGCCTGGAGTGACGGACAGGGCAGTCAGCCCCAGCATTTT. Its protein product is CAWSDGQGSQPQHF.